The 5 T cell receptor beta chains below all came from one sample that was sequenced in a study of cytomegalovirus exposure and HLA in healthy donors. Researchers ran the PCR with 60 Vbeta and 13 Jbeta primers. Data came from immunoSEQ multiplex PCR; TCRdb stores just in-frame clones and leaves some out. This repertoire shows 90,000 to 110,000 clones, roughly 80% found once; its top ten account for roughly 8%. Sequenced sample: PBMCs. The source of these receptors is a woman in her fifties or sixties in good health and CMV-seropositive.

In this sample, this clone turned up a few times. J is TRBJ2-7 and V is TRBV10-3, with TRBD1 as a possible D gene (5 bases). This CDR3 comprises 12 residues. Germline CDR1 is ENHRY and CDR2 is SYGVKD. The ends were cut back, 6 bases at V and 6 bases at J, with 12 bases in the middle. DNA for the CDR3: TGTGCCATCAGGCGCCAGGGTTCCGAGCAGTACTTC. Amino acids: CAIRRQGSEQYF.

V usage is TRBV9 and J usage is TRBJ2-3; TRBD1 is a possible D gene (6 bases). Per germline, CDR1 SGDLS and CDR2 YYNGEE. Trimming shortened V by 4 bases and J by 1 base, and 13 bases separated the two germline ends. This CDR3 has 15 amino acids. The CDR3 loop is CASSPRGQRTDTQYF. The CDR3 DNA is TGTGCCAGCAGCCCCCGAGGACAGCGCACAGATACGCAGTATTTT.

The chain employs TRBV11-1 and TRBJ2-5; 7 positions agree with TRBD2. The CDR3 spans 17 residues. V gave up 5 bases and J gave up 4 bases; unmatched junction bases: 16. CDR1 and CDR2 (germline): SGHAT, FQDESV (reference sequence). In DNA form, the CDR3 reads TGTGCCAGCAGCCCCCATTCGGGCGGGAGAACCAGAGAGACCCAGTACTTC. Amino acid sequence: CASSPHSGGRTRETQYF.

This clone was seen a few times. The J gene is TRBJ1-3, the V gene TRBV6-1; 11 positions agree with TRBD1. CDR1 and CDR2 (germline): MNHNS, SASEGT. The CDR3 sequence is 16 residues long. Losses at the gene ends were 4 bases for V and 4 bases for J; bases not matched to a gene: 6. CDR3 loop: CASSGGQGAPGNTIYF. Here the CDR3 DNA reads TGTGCCAGCAGTGGAGGACAGGGGGCGCCGGGAAACACCATATATTTT.

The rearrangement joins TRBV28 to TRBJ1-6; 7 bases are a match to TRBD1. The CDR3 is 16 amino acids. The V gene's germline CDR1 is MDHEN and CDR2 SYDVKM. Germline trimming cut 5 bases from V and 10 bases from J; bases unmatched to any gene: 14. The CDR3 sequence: CASSLLGDSLSSPLHF. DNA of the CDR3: TGTGCCAGCAGTCTCCTCGGGGACAGTCTATCGTCACCCCTCCACTTT.